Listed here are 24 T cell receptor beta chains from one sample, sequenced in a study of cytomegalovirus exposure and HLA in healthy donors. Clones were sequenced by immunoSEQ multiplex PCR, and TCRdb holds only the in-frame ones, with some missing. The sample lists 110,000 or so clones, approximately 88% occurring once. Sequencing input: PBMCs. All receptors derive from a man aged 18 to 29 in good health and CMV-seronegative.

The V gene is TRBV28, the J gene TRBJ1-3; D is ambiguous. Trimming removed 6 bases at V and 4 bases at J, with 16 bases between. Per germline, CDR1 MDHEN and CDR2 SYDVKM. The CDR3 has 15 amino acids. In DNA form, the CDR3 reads TGTGCCAGCAGGTTAGGGAGGGTCTCGGGAAACACCATATATTTT. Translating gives CASRLGRVSGNTIYF.

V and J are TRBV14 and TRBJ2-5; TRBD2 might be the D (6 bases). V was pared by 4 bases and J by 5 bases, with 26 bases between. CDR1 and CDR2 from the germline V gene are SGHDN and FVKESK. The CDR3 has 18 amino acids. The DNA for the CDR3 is TGTGCCAGCAGCCCGATTCTTCCTCTGGGTGGGGAGGCGGAGACCCAGTACTTC. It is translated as CASSPILPLGGEAETQYF.

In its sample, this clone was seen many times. Written as DNA, the CDR3 is TGTGCCAGCAGTTATCCGGGACAGGGGTACCAAGAGACCCAGTACTTC. Protein sequence: CASSYPGQGYQETQYF. The chain has TRBV25-1 and TRBJ2-5; 10 nucleotides align to TRBD1. Germline V gives CDR1 MGHDK, CDR2 SYGVNS. V shed 5 bases and J 0 bases; nucleotides not matched to a gene: 6. The CDR3 loop spans 16 amino acids.

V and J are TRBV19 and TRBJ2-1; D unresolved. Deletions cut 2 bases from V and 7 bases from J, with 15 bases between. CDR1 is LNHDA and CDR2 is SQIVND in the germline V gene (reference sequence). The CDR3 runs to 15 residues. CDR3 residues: CASSISWASANEQFF. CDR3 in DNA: TGTGCCAGTAGTATATCTTGGGCATCGGCTAATGAGCAGTTCTTC.

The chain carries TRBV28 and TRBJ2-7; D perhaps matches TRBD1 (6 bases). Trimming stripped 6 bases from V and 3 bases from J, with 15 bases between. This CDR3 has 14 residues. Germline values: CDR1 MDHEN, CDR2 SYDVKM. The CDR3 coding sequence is TGTGCCAGCAGGTTCCAGGGGCTATTCTACGAGCAGTACTTC. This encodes CASRFQGLFYEQYF.

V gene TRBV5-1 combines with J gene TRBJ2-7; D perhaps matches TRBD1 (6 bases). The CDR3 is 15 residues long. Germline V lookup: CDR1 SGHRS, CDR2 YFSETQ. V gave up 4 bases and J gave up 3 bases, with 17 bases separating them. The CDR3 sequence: CASSSERGSLYEQYF. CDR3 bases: TGCGCCAGCAGCAGTGAAAGGGGGTCCCTCTACGAGCAGTACTTC.

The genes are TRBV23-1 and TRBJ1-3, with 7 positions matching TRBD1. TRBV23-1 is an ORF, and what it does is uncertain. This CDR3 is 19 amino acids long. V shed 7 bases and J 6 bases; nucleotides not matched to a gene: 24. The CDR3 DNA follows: TGCGCCAGCACTCCACGAATAGGGGGCCATACGAAGTTTGTAAACACCATATATTTT. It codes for CASTPRIGGHTKFVNTIYF.

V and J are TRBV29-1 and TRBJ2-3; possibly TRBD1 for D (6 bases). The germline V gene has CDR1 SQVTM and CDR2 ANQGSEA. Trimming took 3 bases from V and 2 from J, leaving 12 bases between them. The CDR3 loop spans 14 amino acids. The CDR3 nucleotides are TGCAGCGTTGACTGGGGGCTGACCACAGATACGCAGTATTTT. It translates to CSVDWGLTTDTQYF.

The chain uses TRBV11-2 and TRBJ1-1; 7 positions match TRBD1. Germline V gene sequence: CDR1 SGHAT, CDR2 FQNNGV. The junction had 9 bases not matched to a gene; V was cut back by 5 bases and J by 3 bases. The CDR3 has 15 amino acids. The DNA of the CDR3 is TGTGCCAGCAGCCTCACCCGGGACAGTTACACTGAAGCTTTCTTT. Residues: CASSLTRDSYTEAFF.

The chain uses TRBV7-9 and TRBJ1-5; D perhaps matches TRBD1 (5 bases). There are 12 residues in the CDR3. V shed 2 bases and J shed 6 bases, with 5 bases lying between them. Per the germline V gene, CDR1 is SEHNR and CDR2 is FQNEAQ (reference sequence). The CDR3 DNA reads TGTGCCAGCAGCTTAAGGGGTCAGCCCCAGCATTTT. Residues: CASSLRGQPQHF.

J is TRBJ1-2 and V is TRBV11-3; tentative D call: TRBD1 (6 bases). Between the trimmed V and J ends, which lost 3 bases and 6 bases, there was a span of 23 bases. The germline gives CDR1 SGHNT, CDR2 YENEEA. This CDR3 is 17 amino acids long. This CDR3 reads CASSFRPHRQGSNGYTF. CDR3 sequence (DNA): TGTGCCAGCAGCTTTCGGCCCCACCGCCAGGGGAGTAATGGCTACACCTTC.

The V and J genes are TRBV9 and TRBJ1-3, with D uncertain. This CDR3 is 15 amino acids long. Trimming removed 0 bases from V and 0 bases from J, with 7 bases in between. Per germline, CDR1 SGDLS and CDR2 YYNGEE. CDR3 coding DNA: TGTGCCAGCAGCGTAGAAAGCACCTCTGGAAACACCATATATTTT. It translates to CASSVESTSGNTIYF.

The DNA for the CDR3 is TGTGCCAGCAGCGTAGACCCCCGGGCTAGCGGGAGAACCGACGGGAATGAGCAGTTCTTC. Its translation: CASSVDPRASGRTDGNEQFF. The chain couples TRBV9 to TRBJ2-1, with 10 bases fitting TRBD2. With 0 bases clipped from V and 7 bases from J, the junction kept 19 bases outside the gene matches. Germline V CDR1 and CDR2: SGDLS, YYNGEE. This CDR3 contains 20 residues.

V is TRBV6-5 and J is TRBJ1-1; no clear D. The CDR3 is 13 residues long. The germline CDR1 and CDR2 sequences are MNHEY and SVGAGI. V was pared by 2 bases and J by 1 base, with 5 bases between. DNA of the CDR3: TGTGCCAGCAGTTACGGCCGGAACACTGAAGCTTTCTTT. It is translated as CASSYGRNTEAFF.

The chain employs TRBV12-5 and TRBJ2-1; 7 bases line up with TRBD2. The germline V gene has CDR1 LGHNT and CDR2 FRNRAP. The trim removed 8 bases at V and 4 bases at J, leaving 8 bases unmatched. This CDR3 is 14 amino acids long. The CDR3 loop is CASSTRGIYNEQFF. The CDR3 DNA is TGTGCTAGTTCGACGCGGGGGATATACAATGAGCAGTTCTTC.

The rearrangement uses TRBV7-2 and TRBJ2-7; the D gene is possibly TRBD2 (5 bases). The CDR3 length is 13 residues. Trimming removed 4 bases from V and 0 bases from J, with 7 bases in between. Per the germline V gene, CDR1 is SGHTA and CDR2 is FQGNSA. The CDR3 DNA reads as TGTGCCAGCAGCTCGCGGGTCTCCTACGAGCAGTACTTC. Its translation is CASSSRVSYEQYF.

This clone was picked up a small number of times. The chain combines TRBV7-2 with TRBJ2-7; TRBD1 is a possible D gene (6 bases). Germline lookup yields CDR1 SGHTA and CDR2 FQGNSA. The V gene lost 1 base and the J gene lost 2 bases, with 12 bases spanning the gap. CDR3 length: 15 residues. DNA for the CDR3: TGTGCCAGCAGCTTAGGGACAGCTAGGACCTACGAGCAGTACTTC. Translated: CASSLGTARTYEQYF.

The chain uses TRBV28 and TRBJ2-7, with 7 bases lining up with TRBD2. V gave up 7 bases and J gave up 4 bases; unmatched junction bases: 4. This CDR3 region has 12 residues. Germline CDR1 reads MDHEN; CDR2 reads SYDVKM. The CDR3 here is CASKGRVYEQYF. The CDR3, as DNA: TGTGCCAGCAAAGGGAGGGTATACGAGCAGTACTTC.

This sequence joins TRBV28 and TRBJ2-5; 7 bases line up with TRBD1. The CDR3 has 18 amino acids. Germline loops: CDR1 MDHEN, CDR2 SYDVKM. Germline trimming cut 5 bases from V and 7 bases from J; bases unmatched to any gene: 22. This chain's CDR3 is CASSRETRQGRWKRTQYF. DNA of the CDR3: TGTGCCAGCAGTAGGGAAACTAGACAGGGACGGTGGAAGAGGACCCAGTACTTC.

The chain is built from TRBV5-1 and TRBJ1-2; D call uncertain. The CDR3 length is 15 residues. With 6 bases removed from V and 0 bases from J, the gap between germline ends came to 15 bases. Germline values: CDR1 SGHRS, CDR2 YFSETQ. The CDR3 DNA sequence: TGCGCCAGCATGAGTGGAGTCTACACTAACTATGGCTACACCTTC. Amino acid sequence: CASMSGVYTNYGYTF. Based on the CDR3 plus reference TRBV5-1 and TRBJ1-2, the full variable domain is KAGVTQTPRYLIKTRGQQVTLSCSPISGHRSVSWYQQTPGQGLQFLFEYFSETQRNKGNFPGRFSGRQFSNSRSEMNVSTLELGDSALYLCASMSGVYTNYGYTFGSGTRLTVV.

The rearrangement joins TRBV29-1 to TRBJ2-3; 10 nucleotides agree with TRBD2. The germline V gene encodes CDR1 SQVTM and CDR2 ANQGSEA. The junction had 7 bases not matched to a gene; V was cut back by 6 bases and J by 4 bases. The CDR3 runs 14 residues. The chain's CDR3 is CSVGGLARADTQYF. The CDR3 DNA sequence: TGCAGCGTGGGGGGACTAGCGAGGGCAGATACGCAGTATTTT.

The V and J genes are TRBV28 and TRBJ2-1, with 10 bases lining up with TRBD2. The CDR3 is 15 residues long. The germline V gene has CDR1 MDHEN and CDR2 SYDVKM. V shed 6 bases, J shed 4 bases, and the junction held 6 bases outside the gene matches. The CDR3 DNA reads TGTGCCAGCAGGACCAGCGGGGGGGAATACAATGAGCAGTTCTTC. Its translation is CASRTSGGEYNEQFF. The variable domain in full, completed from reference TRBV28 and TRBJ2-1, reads DVKVTQSSRYLVKRTGEKVFLECVQDMDHENMFWYRQDPGLGLRLIYFSYDVKMKEKGDIPEGYSVSREKKERFSLILESASTNQTSMYLCASRTSGGEYNEQFFGPGTRLTVL.

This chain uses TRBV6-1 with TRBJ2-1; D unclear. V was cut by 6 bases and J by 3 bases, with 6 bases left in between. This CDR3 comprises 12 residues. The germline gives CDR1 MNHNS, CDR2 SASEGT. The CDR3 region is CASRPYYNEQFF. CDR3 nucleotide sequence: TGTGCCAGCAGGCCCTACTACAATGAGCAGTTCTTC.

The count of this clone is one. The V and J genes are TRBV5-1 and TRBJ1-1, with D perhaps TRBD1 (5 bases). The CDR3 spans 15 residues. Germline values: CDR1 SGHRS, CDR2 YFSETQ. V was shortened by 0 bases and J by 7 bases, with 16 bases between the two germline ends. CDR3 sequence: CASSLAAMGGYEAFF. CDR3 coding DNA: TGCGCCAGCAGCTTGGCTGCGATGGGGGGATATGAAGCTTTCTTT.